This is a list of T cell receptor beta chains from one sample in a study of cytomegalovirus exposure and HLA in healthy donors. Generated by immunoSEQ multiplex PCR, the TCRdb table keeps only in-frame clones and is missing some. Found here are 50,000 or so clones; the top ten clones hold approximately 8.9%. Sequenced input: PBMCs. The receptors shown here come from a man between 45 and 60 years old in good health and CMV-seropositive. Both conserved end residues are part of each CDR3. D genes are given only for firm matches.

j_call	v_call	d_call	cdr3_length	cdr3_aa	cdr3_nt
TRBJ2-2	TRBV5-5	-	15	CASREPGRKTGELFF	TGTGCCAGCAGGGAACCTGGGAGGAAGACCGGGGAGCTGTTTTTT
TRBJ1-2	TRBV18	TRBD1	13	CASSLRTGEGYTF	TGTGCCAGCTCCCTCAGGACAGGGGAAGGCTACACCTTC
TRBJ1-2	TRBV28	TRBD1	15	CASSSGQGAPYGYTF	TGTGCCAGCAGTTCCGGACAGGGGGCCCCATATGGCTACACCTTC
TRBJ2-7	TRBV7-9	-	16	CASSLGGSLVLGEQYF	TGTGCCAGCAGCTTAGGGGGCAGCCTTGTCCTGGGGGAGCAGTACTTC
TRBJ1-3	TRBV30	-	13	CAWGRGSGNTIYF	TGTGCCTGGGGAAGGGGCTCTGGAAACACCATATATTTT
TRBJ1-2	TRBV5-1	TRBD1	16	CASSNPDRLANYGYTF	TGCGCCAGCAGCAACCCGGACAGGTTAGCTAACTATGGCTACACCTTC
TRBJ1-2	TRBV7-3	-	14	CASSLSDDSYGYTF	TGTGCCAGCAGCCTCTCCGATGACAGCTATGGCTACACCTTC
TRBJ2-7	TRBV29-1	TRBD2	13	CSVLAGVSYEQYF	TGCAGCGTTCTAGCGGGAGTATCCTACGAGCAGTACTTC
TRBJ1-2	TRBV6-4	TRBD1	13	CASSRTGREGYTF	TGTGCCAGCAGTCGGACAGGGAGGGAGGGCTACACCTTC
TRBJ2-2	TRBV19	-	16	CASRPLPGTKTGELFF	TGTGCCAGTAGGCCCCTCCCCGGGACAAAAACCGGGGAGCTGTTTTTT
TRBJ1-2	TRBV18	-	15	CASSPQSGDPRGYTF	TGTGCCAGCTCACCACAAAGCGGCGACCCCCGGGGCTACACCTTC
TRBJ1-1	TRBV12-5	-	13	CASGLEGYTEDFF	TGTGCTAGTGGTTTGGAGGGGTACACTGAAGATTTCTTT
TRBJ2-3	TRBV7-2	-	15	CASSPWTSSTDTQYF	TGTGCCAGCAGCCCTTGGACAAGTAGCACAGATACGCAGTATTTT
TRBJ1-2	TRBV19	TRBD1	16	CASSPRPGEGARGYTF	TGTGCCAGTAGTCCTCGACCGGGTGAGGGGGCGCGGGGCTACACCTTC
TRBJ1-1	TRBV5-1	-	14	CASSTNGQNTEAFF	TGCGCCAGCAGCACCAACGGACAGAACACTGAAGCTTTCTTT
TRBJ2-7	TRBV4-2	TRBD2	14	CASSPGGGRNEQYF	TGTGCCAGCAGCCCGGGCGGGGGGCGGAACGAGCAGTACTTC
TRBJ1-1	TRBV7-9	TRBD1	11	CASSLAGGAFF	TGTGCCAGCAGCTTGGCAGGGGGGGCTTTCTTT
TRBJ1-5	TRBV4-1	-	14	CASRPPGVSQPQHF	TGCGCCAGCAGACCGCCAGGTGTATCGCAGCCCCAGCATTTT
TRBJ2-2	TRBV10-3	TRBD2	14	CAIREGLNPGELFF	TGTGCCATCAGGGAGGGACTAAATCCCGGGGAGCTGTTTTTT
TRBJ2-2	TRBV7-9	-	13	CAIQGANTGELFF	TGTGCCATACAGGGAGCGAACACCGGGGAGCTGTTTTTT
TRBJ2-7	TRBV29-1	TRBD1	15	CSVDGGAGGFYEQYF	TGCAGCGTTGACGGTGGAGCAGGGGGCTTCTACGAGCAGTACTTC
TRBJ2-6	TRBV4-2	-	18	CASSQEARGVRGANVLTF	TGTGCCAGCAGCCAAGAGGCCAGGGGAGTGAGAGGGGCCAACGTCCTGACTTTC
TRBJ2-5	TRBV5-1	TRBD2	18	CASSLIGLAGGLKETQYF	TGCGCCAGCAGCTTGATTGGGCTAGCGGGAGGCTTAAAAGAGACCCAGTACTTC
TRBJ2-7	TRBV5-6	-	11	CASSREYEQYF	TGTGCCAGCAGCCGAGAATACGAGCAGTACTTC
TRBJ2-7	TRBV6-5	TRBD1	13	CASRPGQGASFYF	TGTGCCAGCAGACCGGGACAGGGGGCCTCCTTCTACTTC
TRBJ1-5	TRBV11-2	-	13	CASSLGLDQPQHF	TGTGCCAGCAGCTTAGGTCTCGATCAGCCCCAGCATTTT
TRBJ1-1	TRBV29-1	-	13	CSVKTWGGTEAFF	TGCAGCGTTAAGACCTGGGGGGGCACTGAAGCTTTCTTT
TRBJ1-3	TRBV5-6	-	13	CASSQLLGNTIYF	TGTGCCAGCAGCCAACTGCTTGGAAACACCATATATTTT
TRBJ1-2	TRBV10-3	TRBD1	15	CAILWQGETNYGYTF	TGTGCCATCTTGTGGCAGGGGGAGACTAACTATGGCTACACCTTC
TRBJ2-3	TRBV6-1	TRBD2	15	CASSPSGAYTDTQYF	TGTGCCAGCAGTCCTAGCGGGGCCTACACAGATACGCAGTATTTT
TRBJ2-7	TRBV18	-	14	CASSPWPGSHEQYF	TGTGCCAGCTCACCATGGCCAGGGTCCCACGAGCAGTACTTC
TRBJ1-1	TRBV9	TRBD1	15	CASSVASGGGAEAFF	TGTGCCAGCAGCGTAGCGTCAGGGGGTGGGGCTGAAGCTTTCTTT
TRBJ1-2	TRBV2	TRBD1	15	CASSEPGQGIYGYTF	TGTGCCAGCAGTGAACCGGGACAGGGGATATATGGCTACACCTTC
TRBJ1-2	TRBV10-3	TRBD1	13	CAISPGQGGDGTF	TGTGCCATCAGTCCGGGACAGGGTGGCGACGGCACCTTC
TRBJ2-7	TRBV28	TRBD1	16	CASSPSDRARTYEQYF	TGTGCCAGCAGCCCCTCGGACAGGGCGCGGACCTACGAGCAGTACTTC
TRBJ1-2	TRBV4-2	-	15	CASSQERSLNYGYTF	TGTGCCAGCAGCCAGGAGAGGTCTCTTAACTATGGCTACACCTTC
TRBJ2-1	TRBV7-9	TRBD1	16	CASSSRDRLAYNEQFF	TGTGCCAGCAGCTCTCGGGACAGGCTGGCCTACAATGAGCAGTTCTTC
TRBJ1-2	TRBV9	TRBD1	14	CASSVGQGPYGYTF	TGTGCCAGCAGCGTTGGACAGGGACCGTATGGCTACACCTTC
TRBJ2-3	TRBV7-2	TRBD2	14	CASSLTSGGDTQYF	TGTGCCAGCAGCTTAACTAGCGGGGGAGATACGCAGTATTTT
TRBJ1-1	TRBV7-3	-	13	CASSLGGGTEAFF	TGTGCCAGCAGCTTAGGGGGAGGCACTGAAGCTTTCTTT
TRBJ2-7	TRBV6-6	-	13	CASSYELPYEQYF	TGTGCCAGCAGTTACGAACTCCCCTACGAGCAGTACTTC
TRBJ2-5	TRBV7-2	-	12	CASAKRRETQYF	TGTGCCTCGGCGAAGAGGCGAGAGACCCAGTACTTC